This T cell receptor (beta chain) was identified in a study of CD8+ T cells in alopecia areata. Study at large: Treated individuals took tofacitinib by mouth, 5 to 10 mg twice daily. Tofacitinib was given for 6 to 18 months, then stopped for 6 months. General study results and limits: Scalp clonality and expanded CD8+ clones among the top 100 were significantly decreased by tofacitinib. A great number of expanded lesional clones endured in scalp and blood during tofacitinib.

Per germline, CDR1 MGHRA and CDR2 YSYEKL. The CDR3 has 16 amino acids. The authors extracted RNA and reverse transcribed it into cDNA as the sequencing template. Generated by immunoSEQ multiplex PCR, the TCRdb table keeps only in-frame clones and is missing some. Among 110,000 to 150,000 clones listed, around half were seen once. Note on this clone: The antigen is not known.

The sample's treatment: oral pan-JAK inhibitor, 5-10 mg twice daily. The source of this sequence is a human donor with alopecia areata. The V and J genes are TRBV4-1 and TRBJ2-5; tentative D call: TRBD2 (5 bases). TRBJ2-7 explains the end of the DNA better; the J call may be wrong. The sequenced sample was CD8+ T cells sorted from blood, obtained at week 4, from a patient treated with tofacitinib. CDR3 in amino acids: CASSLHSAGSPYEQYF. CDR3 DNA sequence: TGCGCCAGCAGCCTCCATAGTGCGGGTTCCCCCTACGAGCAGTACTTC.